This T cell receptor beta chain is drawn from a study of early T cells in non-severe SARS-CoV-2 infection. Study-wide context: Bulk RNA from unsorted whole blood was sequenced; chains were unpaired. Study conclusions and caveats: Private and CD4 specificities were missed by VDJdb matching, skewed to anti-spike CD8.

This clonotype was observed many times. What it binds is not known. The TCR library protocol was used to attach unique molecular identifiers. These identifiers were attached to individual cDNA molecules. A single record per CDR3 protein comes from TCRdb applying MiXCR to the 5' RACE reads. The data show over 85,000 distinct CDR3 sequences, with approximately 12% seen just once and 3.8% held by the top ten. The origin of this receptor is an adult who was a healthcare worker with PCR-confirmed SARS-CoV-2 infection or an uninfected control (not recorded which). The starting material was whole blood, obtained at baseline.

CDR3 sequence (DNA): TGTGCCAGCAGTTCGGCCCGACCGCCCTATGGCTACACCTTC. It yields the protein CASSSARPPYGYTF. This chain connects TRBV27 to TRBJ1-2, with unresolved D. Trimming removed 4 bases from V and 4 bases from J, with 13 bases in between. CDR1 MNHEY and CDR2 SMNVEV come from the germline V gene (reference sequence). This CDR3 is 14 amino acids long.